Below are 4 T cell receptor beta chains sequenced from a single sample in a study of T cell repertoires in cytomegalovirus infection. Each CDR3 protein is one row after TCRdb ran MiXCR on the reads. The sample holds some 500,000 distinct CDR3 sequences, roughly 42% seen once. Which antigens these TCRs recognize remains unknown. This material consisted of cultured PBMCs, taken from culture after CMV antigen stimulation. These receptors originate from a human donor in good health (CMV status not recorded). Some clones in this sample may be carry-over from other donors' samples.

The V gene is TRBV5-1, the J gene TRBJ2-7, with D possibly being TRBD2 (5 bases). The CDR3 is 12 residues long. The germline gives CDR1 SGHRS, CDR2 YFSETQ. V was trimmed by 7 bases and J by 2 bases, leaving 10 bases between them. CDR3 sequence reads: CASGEGTYEQYF. The CDR3 bases are TGCGCCAGCGGTGAGGGAACCTACGAGCAGTACTTC.

The J gene is TRBJ2-3, the V gene TRBV2; TRBD1 matches at 9 bases. V lost 2 bases and J lost 7; bases outside the gene matches: 10. The CDR3 is 16 residues long. CDR1 SNHLY and CDR2 FYNNEI come from the germline V gene. The CDR3 DNA reads TGTGCCAGCAGTGAACCCGGGACAGGGAGGGCCAATACGCAGTATTTT. This translates into CASSEPGTGRANTQYF. The full variable domain, completed using reference TRBV2 and TRBJ2-3, is EPEVTQTPSHQVTQMGQEVILRCVPISNHLYFYWYRQILGQKVEFLVSFYNNEISEKSEIFDDQFSVERPDGSNFTLKIRSTKLEDSAMYFCASSEPGTGRANTQYFGPGTRLTVL.

The rearrangement uses TRBV7-9 and TRBJ2-1; 10 nucleotides line up with TRBD2. This CDR3 comprises 17 residues. Per the germline V gene, CDR1 is SEHNR and CDR2 is FQNEAQ (reference sequence). V lost 2 bases to trimming and J lost 4 bases; unmatched junction nucleotides: 8. The CDR3 DNA reads TGTGCCAGCAGCTTAAAGCGGGAGGGCCGGCTATACAATGAGCAGTTCTTC. Translating it yields CASSLKREGRLYNEQFF.

V usage is TRBV12-3 or TRBV12-4 and J usage is TRBJ2-7; 8 nucleotides agree with TRBD2. The CDR3 is 16 residues long. V shed 3 bases, J shed 4 bases, and the junction held 11 bases outside the gene matches. CDR3 region: CASSFARASGRYEQYF. CDR3 nucleotides: TGTGCCAGCAGTTTTGCTAGGGCTAGCGGGCGGTACGAGCAGTACTTC.